This is a list of T cell receptor beta chains from one sample in a study of radiotherapy plus CTLA-4 blockade in lung cancer. Profiled with immunoSEQ multiplex PCR; TCRdb holds only in-frame clones, not every one. The sample has about 90,000 clones, roughly four fifths seen once. This specimen was peripheral blood, taken from a patient treated with radiotherapy plus ipilimumab. These receptors were taken from a human donor with non-small cell lung cancer that progressed on radiotherapy plus ipilimumab. CDR3s include the opening cysteine and the closing phenylalanine or tryptophan. D genes are given only for firm matches. A clone size is listed for some rows: how often the clone was seen (once, few, many), or a class if it is expanded.

j_call d_call v_call clone_size cdr3_nt cdr3_aa
TRBJ2-7 TRBD2 TRBV5-4 . TGTGCCAGCAGCCCGAAACGACTAGCGGGAGTTAACGAGCAGTACTTC CASSPKRLAGVNEQYF
TRBJ2-2 . TRBV10-3 . TGTGCCATCAGTGACGACCCCGCGAACACCGGGGAGCTGTTTTTT CAISDDPANTGELFF
TRBJ1-1 . TRBV19 . TGTGCCAGTAGTTCCGCCGGGGGCGCGAACACTGAAGCTTTCTTT CASSSAGGANTEAFF
TRBJ1-1 TRBD1 TRBV11-3 . TGTGCCAGCACAAAAGCACAGGGGTCCGGAGCTTTCTTT CASTKAQGSGAFF
TRBJ1-6 TRBD1 TRBV5-5 . TGTGCCAGCAGCACCACGGCCCAGGGGGTAGGAGGTATCCTCCACTTT CASSTTAQGVGGILHF
TRBJ1-2 . TRBV7-9 . TGTGCCACCCCCCGTGGACTCCCCTATGGCTACACCTTC CATPRGLPYGYTF
TRBJ2-3 . TRBV7-2 . TGTGCCAGCAGCTTTGCGAGCACAGATACGCAGTATTTT CASSFASTDTQYF
TRBJ1-5 . TRBV27 . TGTGCCAGCAGTTCGGCGGGAAGGGGCAATCAGCCCCAGCATTTT CASSSAGRGNQPQHF
TRBJ2-6 . TRBV18 . TGTGCCAGCTCACGAAATGGGCTTGCTTACTCTGGGGCCAACGTCCTGACTTTC CASSRNGLAYSGANVLTF
TRBJ2-1 . TRBV15 . TGTGCCACCAGCTTCTTCAGGGGCCATGAGCAGTTCTTC CATSFFRGHEQFF
TRBJ2-2 . TRBV28 . TGTGCCATATCAAGGAACACCGGGGAGCTGTTTTTT CAISRNTGELFF
TRBJ2-5 . TRBV7-2 . TGTGCCAGCAGCTTAGTCCGGACTACTCAAGAGACCCAGTACTTC CASSLVRTTQETQYF
TRBJ2-7 TRBD1 TRBV18 . TGTGCCAGCTCATTGGACAGGGGGCGAGACGAGCAGTACTTC CASSLDRGRDEQYF
TRBJ2-7 . TRBV10-3 . TGTGCCATCAGTGAGTCGGACTACGAGCAGTACTTC CAISESDYEQYF
TRBJ1-2 . TRBV10-2 few TGCGCCAGCAGTGAAACTCCAGGAACTAACTATGGCTACACCTTC CASSETPGTNYGYTF
TRBJ1-1 TRBD1 TRBV19 . TGTGCCACCCGGACAGGCGAGGATGCCACTGAAGCTTTCTTT CATRTGEDATEAFF